Each of the 24 T cell receptor beta chains below was sequenced from the same sample in a study of T-cell memory formation after mild COVID-19. One entry per CDR3 protein results from TCRdb running MiXCR on the 5' RACE reads. The data contain 120,000 to 150,000 distinct CDR3 sequences, 5.5% to 7% of them singletons. The material sequenced was PBMCs or a T cell subset sorted from them (not recorded which). The receptors originated from an adult woman who had mild COVID-19 (a few samples of this study predate the infection). Cell type and time point are not known.

J is TRBJ2-5 and V is TRBV5-6; the match to TRBD1 covers 8 bases. Germline trimming cut 2 bases from V and 4 bases from J; bases unmatched to any gene: 4. This CDR3 is built from 14 residues. In germline, CDR1 is SGHDT, CDR2 YYEEEE. The CDR3 loop is CASSLGQGVETQYF. The CDR3 DNA follows: TGTGCCAGCAGCTTAGGACAGGGAGTAGAGACCCAGTACTTC.

The V and J genes are TRBV21-1 and TRBJ1-5; the DNA was not used to check the table's D call, TRBD1. TRBV21-1 is designated a pseudogene. The CDR3 consists of 16 residues. CDR3 DNA: TGTGCCAGCAGCTTCGGTGAGGACAGGGAGCGGCAGCCCCAGCATTTT. Its protein product is CASSFGEDRERQPQHF.

The chain employs TRBV7-9 and TRBJ2-7, with D perhaps TRBD1 (5 bases). V was trimmed by 1 base and J by 3 bases, leaving 10 bases between them. From germline, CDR1 is SEHNR and CDR2 FQNEAQ (reference sequence). The CDR3 is 14 amino acids. The CDR3 nucleotides are TGTGCCAGCAGCTTAGGTGGACAAGACTACGAGCAGTACTTC. This sequence encodes CASSLGGQDYEQYF.

This clonotype has ten or more counts. The chain combines TRBV7-3 with TRBJ2-6, with 8 nucleotides matching TRBD1. With 1 base clipped from V and 0 bases from J, the junction kept 5 bases outside the gene matches. CDR3 length equals 18 residues. CDR1 is SGHTA, CDR2 FQGTGA, per germline. CDR3 amino acids: CASSLRDRFYSGANVLTF. As DNA, the CDR3 is TGTGCCAGCAGCTTAAGGGACAGGTTTTACTCTGGGGCCAACGTCCTGACTTTC.

This clonotype has a count of ten or more. The CDR3 region has the DNA TGTGCCAGCAGGACTAGCGGGAGAAGCACAGATACGCAGTATTTT. Amino acids: CASRTSGRSTDTQYF. The chain uses TRBV6-5 and TRBJ2-3, with 12 positions matching TRBD2. The CDR3 sequence is 15 residues long. The ends lost 6 bases at V and 0 bases at J; junction bases unmatched: 1. Germline values: CDR1 MNHEY, CDR2 SVGAGI.

This clonotype was detected many times. The rearrangement links TRBV12-3 or TRBV12-4 to TRBJ2-5; D is uncertain. The CDR3 spans 15 residues. The germline V and J ends were trimmed by 3 bases and 1 base, with 12 bases remaining between them. CDR3 nucleotide sequence: TGTGCCAGCAGTTTTAGAGGTGACACCCAAGAGACCCAGTACTTC. Translating it yields CASSFRGDTQETQYF.

This clonotype appeared a few times. The rearrangement joins TRBV28 to TRBJ1-1; D is unresolved. V lost 1 base and J 1 base, leaving 7 bases between the germline ends. CDR3 length: 14 amino acids. From germline, CDR1 is MDHEN and CDR2 SYDVKM. CDR3 sequence reads: CASSLLRANTEAFF. The DNA for the CDR3 is TGTGCCAGCAGTTTATTGAGGGCGAACACTGAAGCTTTCTTT.

In its sample, this clonotype was seen a few times. V gene TRBV18 combines with J gene TRBJ2-7; 8 bases match TRBD2. Germline V gene data show CDR1 as KGHSH and CDR2 as LQKENI. Trimming at V came to 1 base and at J to 0 bases, leaving 14 bases not matched to a gene. The CDR3 extends over 19 amino acids. CDR3 sequence reads: CASSPLSAGAAGGSYEQYF. The CDR3 bases are TGTGCCAGCTCACCACTTTCGGCGGGGGCCGCGGGGGGCTCCTACGAGCAGTACTTC.

This clonotype was seen at least ten times. The chain combines TRBV7-9 with TRBJ2-4; D not certain. The CDR3 extends over 13 amino acids. CDR1 and CDR2 (germline): SEHNR, FQNEAQ (reference sequence). Trimming stripped 6 bases from V and 2 bases from J, with 8 bases between. The CDR3 loop is CASRIGTKNIQYF. CDR3 sequence (DNA): TGTGCCAGCAGAATAGGGACCAAAAACATTCAGTACTTC.

This clonotype was detected only a few times. The rearrangement uses TRBV6-2 or TRBV6-3 and TRBJ1-1; D is possibly TRBD1 (5 bases). Germline assignment: CDR1 MNHEY and CDR2 SVGEGT. The V end was cut by 5 bases, the J end by 6 bases, with 16 bases between. The CDR3 covers 14 residues. CDR3 protein: CASSRPGRMPEAFF. The CDR3 DNA reads TGTGCCAGCAGTAGACCGGGACGGATGCCTGAAGCTTTCTTT.

This clonotype was observed a few times. The chain carries TRBV24-1 and TRBJ2-2; D is uncertain. The CDR3 has 14 amino acids. Trimming removed 1 base from V and 6 bases from J, with 8 bases in between. Germline V gene data show CDR1 as KGHDR and CDR2 as SFDVKD. CDR3: CATSDFGEPGELFF. The CDR3 nucleotides read TGTGCCACCAGTGATTTTGGGGAACCCGGGGAGCTGTTTTTT.

This clonotype showed up many times. This chain connects TRBV29-1 to TRBJ1-1; D perhaps matches TRBD1 (5 bases). The CDR3 contains 17 residues. Germline-derived CDR1 and CDR2 are SQVTM and ANQGSEA. The germline V and J ends were trimmed by 0 bases and 1 base, with 18 bases remaining between them. This chain's CDR3 is CSVEEVGQGWANTEAFF. The CDR3 coding sequence is TGCAGCGTTGAAGAGGTGGGTCAGGGTTGGGCGAACACTGAAGCTTTCTTT.

The table lists this clonotype with many counts. This chain links TRBV5-6 with TRBJ2-5, with TRBD2 matching over 9 bases. Germline CDR1 is SGHDT and CDR2 is YYEEEE. Trimming cost V 0 bases and J 0 bases; bases outside gene matches: 3. The CDR3 covers 16 residues. CDR3 in amino acids: CASSLGLADYQETQYF. The CDR3 nucleotides read TGTGCCAGCAGCTTGGGACTAGCGGACTACCAAGAGACCCAGTACTTC.

The rearrangement links TRBV19 to TRBJ2-7; D perhaps matches TRBD1 (6 bases). The CDR3 sequence is 14 residues long. Germline V gene sequence: CDR1 LNHDA, CDR2 SQIVND (reference sequence). V lost 3 bases and J 2 bases, leaving 11 bases between the germline ends. CDR3 nucleotides: TGTGCCAGTAGTATCCGGGCAGGGGCCTACGAGCAGTACTTC. The encoded protein is CASSIRAGAYEQYF.

This clonotype was seen a few times. This rearrangement joins TRBV5-5 to TRBJ1-1, with a tentative D call TRBD1 (5 bases). The V gene lost 3 bases and the J gene lost 1 base, with 16 bases spanning the gap. Looked up from germline, CDR1 is SGHKS and CDR2 is YYEKEE (reference sequence). CDR3 length: 16 amino acids. The CDR3 loop is CASSSLGGDANTEAFF. The DNA for the CDR3 is TGTGCCAGCAGCTCCCTCGGAGGGGACGCGAACACTGAAGCTTTCTTT.

This clonotype was seen a handful of times. The chain couples TRBV4-3 to TRBJ1-5; a weak D match, TRBD1 (6 bases). Germline CDR1 and CDR2: LGHNA and YSLEER. Trimming left V 0 bases short and J 4 bases short, with 13 bases between. This CDR3 comprises 16 residues. This CDR3 reads CASSQELFRGNQPQHF. The CDR3 DNA follows: TGCGCCAGCAGCCAAGAACTCTTCAGGGGAAATCAGCCCCAGCATTTT.

The rearrangement joins TRBV12-3 or TRBV12-4 to TRBJ2-7; D gene uncertain. V was trimmed by 10 bases and J by 4 bases, leaving 17 bases between them. This CDR3 comprises 13 residues. CDR3 sequence (DNA): TGTGCCATCACCCCCACGGGTTCATACGAGCAGTACTTC. Amino acid sequence: CAITPTGSYEQYF.

The table lists this clonotype with many counts. V usage is TRBV6-5 and J usage is TRBJ2-1; possibly TRBD1 or TRBD2 for D (5 bases each). Germline CDR1 MNHEY, CDR2 SVGAGI. This CDR3 is built from 14 residues. The V gene lost 5 bases and the J gene lost 4 bases, with 12 bases spanning the gap. The CDR3 reads CASSDRDGYNEQFF. The CDR3 coding sequence is TGTGCCAGCAGTGACCGGGACGGGTACAATGAGCAGTTCTTC.

The chain has TRBV7-9 and TRBJ1-2; TRBD1 aligns across 12 bases. With 6 bases clipped from V and 8 bases from J, the junction kept 10 bases outside the gene matches. The germline gives CDR1 SEHNR, CDR2 FQNEAQ (reference sequence). The CDR3 spans 15 residues. The CDR3 here is CASRRSGTGGKGYTF. The CDR3 DNA follows: TGTGCCAGCAGACGAAGCGGGACAGGGGGCAAGGGCTACACCTTC.

The chain is built from TRBV7-2 and TRBJ1-2, with TRBD1 as a possible D gene (6 bases). The CDR3 covers 15 residues. Germline CDR1 SGHTA, CDR2 FQGNSA. The V end lost 0 bases, the J end lost 3 bases, and 11 bases lay between the germline ends. CDR3 loop: CASSLALGADYGYTF. In DNA form, the CDR3 reads TGTGCCAGCAGCTTAGCGTTGGGGGCTGACTATGGCTACACCTTC.

This clonotype was counted many times. The chain joins TRBV5-6 to TRBJ2-3; either TRBD1 or TRBD2 may fit D (5 bases each). The CDR3 sequence is 15 residues long. Between the trimmed V and J ends, which lost 1 base and 7 bases, there was a span of 16 bases. Germline lookup yields CDR1 SGHDT and CDR2 YYEEEE. The DNA of the CDR3 is TGTGCCAGCAGCTTGTTTGGGGGAGCCTTTAATACGCAGTATTTT. It yields the protein CASSLFGGAFNTQYF.

The chain employs TRBV19 and TRBJ1-5; D call uncertain. Germline lookup yields CDR1 LNHDA and CDR2 SQIVND (reference sequence). This CDR3 contains 12 residues. V was clipped by 5 bases and J by 4 bases, with 6 bases between them. The CDR3 DNA sequence: TGTGCCAGTAGTCATACAAATCAGCCCCAGCATTTT. Its translation: CASSHTNQPQHF.

This clonotype was counted many times. The V call is TRBV7-8, the J call TRBJ2-5; the match to TRBD2 covers 10 bases. This CDR3 is 16 amino acids long. In germline, CDR1 is SGHVS, CDR2 FQNEAQ. The V segment lost 2 bases and the J segment 2 bases; nucleotides outside the gene matches: 5. CDR3 sequence reads: CASSLHSGGPQETQYF. The CDR3 DNA is TGTGCCAGCAGCTTACATAGCGGGGGGCCTCAAGAGACCCAGTACTTC.

This clonotype was recorded many times. The V and J genes are TRBV20-1 and TRBJ1-1; no clear D. Germline CDR1 reads DFQATT; CDR2 reads SNEGSKA (reference sequence). V was cut by 5 bases and J by 6 bases, with 10 bases left in between. CDR3 size: 11 residues. The DNA for the CDR3 is TGCAGTGCTGGTACCGAACCTGAAGCTTTCTTT. Protein: CSAGTEPEAFF.